The clone carrying this TCR beta chain showed up many times. Its antigen is unidentified. Each single cDNA molecule received a unique molecular identifier. Each CDR3 protein is one row after TCRdb ran MiXCR on the 5' RACE reads. The sample lists more than 90,000 distinct CDR3 sequences; approximately 13% were seen once. The data belong to a study of early T cells in non-severe SARS-CoV-2 infection. Findings of the study overall: VDJdb-based annotation leaned toward anti-spike CD8 responses and missed private and CD4 specificities.

Germline V gene lookup returns CDR1 SGHAT and CDR2 FQNNGV. Trimming cost V 5 bases and J 0 bases, with 10 bases left between them. This CDR3 has 15 amino acids. This clonotype was obtained from an adult who was a healthcare worker with PCR-confirmed SARS-CoV-2 infection or an uninfected control (not recorded which). The chain links TRBV11-2 to TRBJ1-4, with a tentative D call TRBD1 (6 bases). Specimen: whole blood. CDR3 residues: CASSIRGATNEKLFF. Written as DNA, the CDR3 is TGTGCCAGCAGCATTAGGGGGGCAACTAATGAAAAACTGTTTTTT.